The 13 T cell receptor beta chains below all came from one sample that was sequenced in a study of T cell clonotyping in hematopoietic cell transplantation. Time point noted: recipient sample about 28 days before transplant, after cytoreduction. Method: immunoSEQ multiplex PCR; TCRdb's copy keeps in-frame clones and lacks some. The table includes tens of thousands of clones, 85% to 95% detected once. Specimen: peripheral blood mononuclear cells, collected before stem cell transplant. The receptors originated from a man aged 50 to 60 with acute myeloid leukemia. Some clones in this sample may be carry-over from other donors' samples.

The V call is TRBV29-1, the J call TRBJ1-3; D not certain. The CDR3 sequence is 11 residues long. Germline values: CDR1 SQVTM, CDR2 ANQGSEA. Deletions cut 2 bases from V and 3 bases from J, with 2 bases between. The CDR3 nucleotides read TGCAGCGTTGAAATTGGAAACACCATATATTTT. Translation gives CSVEIGNTIYF.

The chain combines TRBV4-1 with TRBJ2-7; D is ambiguous. Germline V gives CDR1 MGHRA, CDR2 YSYEKL. The CDR3 covers 15 residues. V dropped 0 bases and J dropped 7 bases, with 16 bases sitting between them. The CDR3 here is CASSQDTGLMGEQYF. As DNA, the CDR3 is TGCGCCAGCAGCCAAGATACGGGTTTGATGGGGGAGCAGTACTTC.

This CDR3 is CASSSPYDADTQYF. The CDR3 nucleotides read TGCGCCAGCAGCTCCCCCTACGACGCAGATACGCAGTATTTT. The chain is built from TRBV5-1 and TRBJ2-3; D remains ambiguous. V gave up 3 bases and J gave up 4 bases, with 12 bases separating them. Germline loops: CDR1 SGHRS, CDR2 YFSETQ. The CDR3 covers 14 residues.

This chain connects TRBV5-6 to TRBJ2-7; D unresolved. Germline values: CDR1 SGHDT, CDR2 YYEEEE. Trimming cost V 4 bases and J 4 bases, with 6 bases left between them. The CDR3 totals 11 residues. The CDR3 DNA sequence: TGTGCCAGCAGCCGTCTGTACGAGCAGTACTTC. It translates to CASSRLYEQYF.

This chain uses TRBV28 with TRBJ1-1, with 7 bases identical to TRBD1. This CDR3 has 14 residues. CDR1 is MDHEN, CDR2 SYDVKM, per germline. V gave up 3 bases and J gave up 3 bases; unmatched junction bases: 4. DNA of the CDR3: TGTGCCAGCAGTTTGTGGGGACAGTACACTGAAGCTTTCTTT. Protein: CASSLWGQYTEAFF.

The chain has TRBV4-1 and TRBJ1-2; a possible D gene is TRBD1 (5 bases). V was shortened by 1 base and J by 4 bases, with 22 bases between the two germline ends. Germline values: CDR1 MGHRA, CDR2 YSYEKL. This CDR3 is built from 18 residues. The CDR3 region has the DNA TGCGCCAGCAGCCAAGTAATGGGGGAAAGGGGATACGGCTATGGCTACACCTTC. This sequence encodes CASSQVMGERGYGYGYTF.

This clone showed up just once. The gene calls are TRBV2 and TRBJ2-5; D is perhaps TRBD2 (5 bases). V was trimmed by 1 base and J by 5 bases, leaving 8 bases between them. Germline CDR1 reads SNHLY; CDR2 reads FYNNEI. The CDR3 length is 13 residues. The CDR3 region is CASSEGGFETQYF. CDR3 in DNA: TGTGCCAGCAGTGAAGGAGGGTTTGAGACCCAGTACTTC.

The chain combines TRBV19 with TRBJ2-1; TRBD1 agrees at 7 bases. There are 17 residues in the CDR3. Trimming took 4 bases from V and 3 from J; bases not matched to a gene: 12. CDR1 is LNHDA and CDR2 is SQIVND in the germline V gene (reference sequence). CDR3 protein: CASSRITGDLHYNEQFF. The CDR3 nucleotides are TGTGCCAGTAGTAGGATAACAGGGGACCTTCACTACAATGAGCAGTTCTTC.

The chain carries TRBV5-1 and TRBJ1-1; D unresolved. V gave up 0 bases and J gave up 5 bases, with 17 bases separating them. From germline, CDR1 is SGHRS and CDR2 YFSETQ. CDR3 length: 16 residues. The CDR3 coding sequence is TGCGCCAGCAGCTTGGGGACTGTCCACGTCGGGACTGAAGCTTTCTTT. Translating it yields CASSLGTVHVGTEAFF.

The chain joins TRBV19 to TRBJ2-3, with D unclear. This CDR3 contains 13 residues. The ends were cut back, 3 bases at V and 5 bases at J, with 9 bases in the middle. Per germline, CDR1 LNHDA and CDR2 SQIVND (reference sequence). As DNA, the CDR3 is TGTGCCAGTAGTATTAACGCAATAGATACGCAGTATTTT. This sequence encodes CASSINAIDTQYF.

The V call is TRBV28, the J call TRBJ2-2; 8 nucleotides match TRBD1. Trimming cost V 6 bases and J 6 bases; bases outside gene matches: 9. Germline V gene lookup returns CDR1 MDHEN and CDR2 SYDVKM. The CDR3 sequence is 15 residues long. The DNA for the CDR3 is TGTGCCAGCAGCCCGGACAGGGCATTCCCCGGGGAGCTGTTTTTT. It yields the protein CASSPDRAFPGELFF. The variable domain in full, with the rest retrieved from reference TRBV28 and TRBJ2-2, is DVKVTQSSRYLVKRTGEKVFLECVQDMDHENMFWYRQDPGLGLRLIYFSYDVKMKEKGDIPEGYSVSREKKERFSLILESASTNQTSMYLCASSPDRAFPGELFFGEGSRLTVL.

The J gene is TRBJ1-2, the V gene TRBV28, with unresolved D. Germline CDR1 reads MDHEN; CDR2 reads SYDVKM. This CDR3 contains 15 residues. V was pared by 2 bases and J by 0 bases, with 10 bases between. The CDR3 DNA sequence: TGTGCCAGCAGTTTACCCCAGGTGGCTAACTATGGCTACACCTTC. Amino acid sequence: CASSLPQVANYGYTF.

The gene calls are TRBV28 and TRBJ2-7; D is tentatively TRBD1 or TRBD2 (7 bases each). The V end lost 5 bases, the J end lost 6 bases, and 17 bases lay between the germline ends. The CDR3 has 14 amino acids. Germline CDR1 and CDR2: MDHEN and SYDVKM. In nucleotides, the CDR3 is TGTGCCAGCAGTACAGGGGAGGGCCCACCCGAGCAGTACTTC. This encodes CASSTGEGPPEQYF.